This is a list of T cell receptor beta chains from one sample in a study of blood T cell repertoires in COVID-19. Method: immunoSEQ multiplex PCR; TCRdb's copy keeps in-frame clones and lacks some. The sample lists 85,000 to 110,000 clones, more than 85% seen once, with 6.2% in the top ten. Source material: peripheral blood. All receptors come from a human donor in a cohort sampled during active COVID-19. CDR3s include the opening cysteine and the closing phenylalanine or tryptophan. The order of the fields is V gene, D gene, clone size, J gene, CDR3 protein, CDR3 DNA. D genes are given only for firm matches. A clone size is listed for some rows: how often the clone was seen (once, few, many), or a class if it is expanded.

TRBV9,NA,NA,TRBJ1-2,CASSLEGFNYGYTF,TGTGCCAGCAGCTTGGAGGGTTTTAACTATGGCTACACCTTC
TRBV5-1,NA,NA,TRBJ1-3,CASSLAGISGNTIYF,TGCGCCAGCAGCTTGGCAGGGATCTCTGGAAACACCATATATTTT
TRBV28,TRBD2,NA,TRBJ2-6,CASSLAGGYSGANVLTF,TGTGCCAGCAGTCTAGCGGGGGGCTACTCTGGGGCCAACGTCCTGACTTTC
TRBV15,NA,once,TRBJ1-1,CATSRERYTEAFF,TGTGCCACCAGCAGGGAGAGATATACTGAAGCTTTCTTT
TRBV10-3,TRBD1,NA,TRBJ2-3,CAISAVLGTGETDTQYF,TGTGCCATCAGTGCTGTGTTGGGGACAGGGGAGACAGATACGCAGTATTTT
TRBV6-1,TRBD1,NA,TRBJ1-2,CASSEAQGRANYGYTF,TGTGCCAGCAGTGAAGCACAGGGGCGGGCTAACTATGGCTACACCTTC
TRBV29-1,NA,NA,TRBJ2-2,CSVARTANTGELFF,TGCAGCGTTGCCCGCACAGCGAACACCGGGGAGCTGTTTTTT
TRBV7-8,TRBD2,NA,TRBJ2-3,CASQTSGGPTDTQYF,TGTGCCAGCCAAACTAGCGGGGGTCCCACAGATACGCAGTATTTT
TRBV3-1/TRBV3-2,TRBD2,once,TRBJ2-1,CASSSERGGFGEQFF,TGTGCCAGCAGCTCTGAGCGGGGGGGCTTTGGTGAGCAGTTCTTC
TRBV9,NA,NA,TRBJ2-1,CASSPISSYNEQFF,TGTGCCAGCAGCCCAATCAGCTCCTACAATGAGCAGTTCTTC
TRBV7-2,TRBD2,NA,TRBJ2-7,CASSLAPARSGGHYEQYF,TGTGCCAGCAGCTTAGCGCCGGCTCGGAGCGGGGGCCACTACGAGCAGTACTTC
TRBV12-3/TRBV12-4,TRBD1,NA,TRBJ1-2,CASSPGTEYGYTF,TGTGCCAGCAGTCCCGGGACAGAATATGGCTACACCTTC
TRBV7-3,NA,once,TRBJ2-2,CASSPPPRRDVGTGELFF,TGTGCCAGCAGCCCCCCTCCCCGGCGGGATGTCGGGACCGGGGAGCTGTTTTTT
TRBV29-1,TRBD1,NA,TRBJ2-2,CSVDRGTGELFF,TGCAGCGTCGACAGGGGCACCGGGGAGCTGTTTTTT
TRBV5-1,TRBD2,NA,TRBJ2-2,CASSLASGRVNTGELFF,TGCGCCAGCAGCTTGGCCAGCGGGAGGGTTAACACCGGGGAGCTGTTTTTT
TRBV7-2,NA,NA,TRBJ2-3,CASSSALATDTQYF,TGTGCCAGCAGCTCCGCTTTGGCCACAGATACGCAGTATTTT
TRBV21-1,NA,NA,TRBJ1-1,CASSNTPRPGANTEAFF,TGTGCCAGCAGCAACACCCCCCGTCCAGGGGCCAACACTGAAGCTTTCTTT
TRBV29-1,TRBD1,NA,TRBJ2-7,CSVNRPTGKSSYEQYF,TGCAGCGTTAACAGACCGACAGGGAAGAGCTCCTACGAGCAGTACTTC
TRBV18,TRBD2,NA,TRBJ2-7,CASSRGGLLYEQYF,TGTGCCAGCTCCCGCGGGGGGCTCCTCTACGAGCAGTACTTC
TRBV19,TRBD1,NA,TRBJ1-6,CASTEGAGSPLHF,TGTGCCAGTACGGAGGGGGCCGGTTCACCCCTCCACTTT
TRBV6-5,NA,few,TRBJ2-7,CASSTSQGYEQYF,TGTGCCAGCAGTACCAGCCAGGGCTACGAGCAGTACTTC
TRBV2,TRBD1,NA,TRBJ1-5,CASSDLGQEFLRNQPQHF,TGTGCCAGCAGTGATCTAGGACAGGAGTTTCTACGCAATCAGCCCCAGCATTTT
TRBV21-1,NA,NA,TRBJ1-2,CASRRWAVRDRLNYGYTF,TGTGCCAGCAGGCGATGGGCGGTGAGGGACAGGCTAAACTATGGCTACACCTTC
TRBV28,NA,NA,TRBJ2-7,CASSQGYALSSYEQYF,TGTGCCAGCAGTCAGGGGTACGCGTTAAGCTCCTACGAGCAGTACTTC